This T cell receptor (beta chain) comes out of a study of T-cell memory formation after mild COVID-19. On the study more broadly: There were largely donor-specific TCR clusters.

TCRdb recomputed calls from the 5' RACE reads with MiXCR, one row per CDR3 protein. The repertoire holds about 400,000 distinct CDR3 sequences, with about 22% as singletons. Study observations and caveats: Second-wave clones that peaked on day 37 lacked confirmed SARS-CoV-2 specificity. Clones that contracted clustered mainly in CM and EM if CD4+ and in EMRA if CD8+. Clones shrinking between day 15 and 85 showed a balanced CD4/CD8 split, and those that grew later tilted toward CD4+.

This clonotype was counted a few times. The antigen remains unidentified. CDR1 SGHAT and CDR2 FQNNGV come from the germline V gene. V was clipped by 6 bases and J by 4 bases, with 12 bases between them. The CDR3 is 13 residues long. What was sequenced was PBMCs or a T cell subset sorted from them (not recorded which). This receptor was obtained from an adult woman who had mild COVID-19 (a few samples of this study predate the infection). Cell type and time point are not known. This chain joins TRBV11-2 and TRBJ1-1; no clear D gene. The CDR3 here is CASSTPRFTEAFF. DNA for the CDR3: TGTGCCAGCAGTACCCCTCGCTTCACTGAAGCTTTCTTT. The variable domain in full, with the rest retrieved from reference TRBV11-2 and TRBJ1-1, is EAGVAQSPRYKIIEKRQSVAFWCNPISGHATLYWYQQILGQGPKLLIQFQNNGVVDDSQLPKDRFSAERLKGVDSTLKIQPAKLEDSAVYLCASSTPRFTEAFFGQGTRLTVV.